This T cell receptor beta chain stems from a study of T cell repertoires in aging, cancer and after chemotherapy. Multiplex touch-down PCR with TRB-A/B primers amplified rearranged V-D-J TRB sequences. TCRdb re-derived calls from the multiplex PCR reads in MiXCR, one entry per CDR3 protein. The sample lists more than 10,000 distinct CDR3 sequences; around 20% were seen once. This CDR3 spans 11 amino acids. V was clipped by 5 bases and J by 11 bases, with 12 bases between them. In germline, CDR1 is MNHEY, CDR2 SVGEGT. The template was genomic DNA from peripheral blood, not RNA. This receptor was taken from a human donor in good health. The sequencing sample was made of blood. The rearrangement joins TRBV6-2 or TRBV6-3 to TRBJ1-1; D remains ambiguous. In DNA form, the CDR3 reads TGTGCCAGCAGTCGAACATGGCGCGCTTTCTTT. It codes for CASSRTWRAFF.